Listed below are T cell receptor beta chains from one sample, sequenced in a study of Ad26.COV2.S vaccination and SARS-CoV-2 variants. Clones were sequenced by immunoSEQ multiplex PCR, and TCRdb holds only the in-frame ones, with some missing. Of about 370,000 clones in the sample, about 88% were seen once. Sequenced here: peripheral blood, sampled in a trial of Ad26.COV2.S vaccine versus placebo. These receptors were collected from a person aged 18-60 years who received the Ad26.COV2.S COVID-19 vaccine or a placebo. The CDR3 runs from the conserved cysteine through the conserved F or W. The D gene is left open where the match is weak. Not all rows give a size; the values are once, few, many and, for expanded clones, a class.

j_gene,v_gene,abundance,d_gene,CDR3nt,CDR3aa
TRBJ1-5,TRBV6-6,-,-,TGTGCCAGCAGCCGGATGGGTAGCAATCAGCCCCAGCATTTT,CASSRMGSNQPQHF
TRBJ2-2,TRBV19,once,-,TGTGCCAGTAGTATATCCGGCAGGGGGGACACCGGGGAGCTGTTTTTT,CASSISGRGDTGELFF
TRBJ1-2,TRBV19,-,-,TGTGCCAGTAGTATCCCCCCTCACGGACGGTTAAACTATGGCTACACCTTC,CASSIPPHGRLNYGYTF
TRBJ1-1,TRBV3-1/TRBV3-2,-,TRBD1,TGTGCCAGCACCCGGACAGGGAACACTGAAGCTTTCTTT,CASTRTGNTEAFF
TRBJ2-7,TRBV5-6,-,-,TGTGCCAGCAGATTCCTACACAAGGCTGGCTCGAACGAGCAGTACTTC,CASRFLHKAGSNEQYF
TRBJ2-2,TRBV10-1,-,-,TGCGCCAGCAGAGGACCCGAACCCACCGGGGAGCTGTTTTTT,CASRGPEPTGELFF
TRBJ1-2,TRBV7-9,once,-,TGTGCCAGCAGCTTATACGCAGGGGATGGCTACACCTTC,CASSLYAGDGYTF
TRBJ2-7,TRBV29-1,-,-,TGCAGCGTGGCGACAGGGAGGGACGAGCAGTACTTC,CSVATGRDEQYF
TRBJ2-5,TRBV7-9,-,TRBD1,TGTGCCAGCAGCTTCCTCGGACAGGGTGGGGGAGAGACCCAGTACTTC,CASSFLGQGGGETQYF
TRBJ2-1,TRBV5-1,-,-,TGCGCCAGCAGAGTGGGGTATCAGGGATTCCGTTCCTACAATGAGCAGTTCTTC,CASRVGYQGFRSYNEQFF
TRBJ1-3,TRBV2,-,-,TGTGCCAGCAGTGAAACGGGGAGGAGTGGAAACACCATATATTTT,CASSETGRSGNTIYF
TRBJ2-7,TRBV6-5,-,TRBD1,TGTGCCAGCAGTCGGGACAGGACCTACGAGCAGTACTTC,CASSRDRTYEQYF
TRBJ2-1,TRBV2,-,-,TGTGCCAGCAGGGGTTTAGGCTTTCAGGGCCCCAATGAGCAGTTCTTC,CASRGLGFQGPNEQFF
TRBJ1-1,TRBV15,-,-,TGTGCCACCAGCAGCGGACAGAGGGCTAGTTTCACTGAAGCTTTCTTT,CATSSGQRASFTEAFF
TRBJ1-4,TRBV28,-,-,TGTGCCAGCAGTGGTACAGTTGCAACTAATGAAAAACTGTTTTTT,CASSGTVATNEKLFF
TRBJ1-2,TRBV6-5,-,TRBD1,TGTGCCAGCAGTTACGGGACAGGGAATGGCTACACCTTC,CASSYGTGNGYTF
TRBJ1-2,TRBV12-3/TRBV12-4,-,-,TGTGCCAGCAGTTTAAAGGATTACTATGGCTACACCTTC,CASSLKDYYGYTF
TRBJ1-6,TRBV11-2,-,TRBD1,TGTGCCAGCAGCTTAGAAGGGACAGCTAATTCACCCCTCCACTTT,CASSLEGTANSPLHF
TRBJ1-2,TRBV18,-,TRBD1,TGTGCCAGCACCCGACAGGGCAACTATGGCTACACCTTC,CASTRQGNYGYTF
TRBJ2-1,TRBV10-2,-,TRBD2,TGCGCCAGCAGTGAGATGGGGGGGGAACGCAATGAGCAGTTCTTC,CASSEMGGERNEQFF
TRBJ2-7,TRBV6-5,-,-,TGTGCCAGCAGCCGACAGCCGGGGGACTACGAGCAGTACTTC,CASSRQPGDYEQYF
TRBJ1-2,TRBV7-9,-,-,TGTGCCACTCCCTCTGGGGCAGCAACTAACTATGGCTACACCTTC,CATPSGAATNYGYTF
TRBJ2-3,TRBV7-8,-,-,TGTGCCAGCACCATCGGACAGCATAGCACAGATACGCAGTATTTT,CASTIGQHSTDTQYF
TRBJ1-5,TRBV10-3,-,TRBD1,TGTGCCATCACTAGGACAGGGGACCTCTATAGCAATCAGCCCCAGCATTTT,CAITRTGDLYSNQPQHF
TRBJ2-5,TRBV11-3,-,TRBD2,TGTGCCAGCAGCTCTAGCGGGGAAGAGACCCAGTACTTC,CASSSSGEETQYF
TRBJ2-2,TRBV4-1,-,-,TGCGCCAGCAGCCAAGATGGCGGGACGAACACCGGGGAGCTGTTTTTT,CASSQDGGTNTGELFF
TRBJ1-5,TRBV19,-,TRBD1,TGTGCCAGCGCCTTGGCTGACAGGGTGCATCAGCCCCAGCATTTT,CASALADRVHQPQHF
TRBJ2-3,TRBV24-1,-,TRBD1,TGTGCCACCAGTGCCGCGGACAGGGGGGTGGATACGCAGTATTTT,CATSAADRGVDTQYF
TRBJ1-6,TRBV7-9,-,-,TGTGCCAGCAGCTTAGGGGAGTTAGGTTCACCCCTCCACTTT,CASSLGELGSPLHF
TRBJ2-1,TRBV30,-,-,TGTGCCTGGGCGACTAGTACCCCCTACAATGAGCAGTTCTTC,CAWATSTPYNEQFF
TRBJ1-6,TRBV2,once,TRBD1,TGTGCCAGCACCCGGACAGGTTCTAATTCACCCCTCCACTTT,CASTRTGSNSPLHF
TRBJ2-2,TRBV5-1,few,-,TGCGCCAGCAGCTTGGGGGCCACCGGGGAGCTGTTTTTT,CASSLGATGELFF
TRBJ2-1,TRBV12-2,-,-,TGTGCAAGTCGCCCCGTCGGGAGCGGGGTGTACAATGAGCAGTTCTTC,CASRPVGSGVYNEQFF
TRBJ2-1,TRBV3-1/TRBV3-2,-,-,TGTGCCAGCAGCCAGAACCGGGGCAATGAGCAGTTCTTC,CASSQNRGNEQFF
TRBJ2-1,TRBV7-8,once,-,TGTGCCAGCAGCTTAAGAGGAACTTGGGGCCATTGGGTCTTC,CASSLRGTWGHWVF
TRBJ2-5,TRBV7-6,-,-,TGTGCCAGCAGCCTCGGACAGAAAGAGACCCAGTACTTC,CASSLGQKETQYF
TRBJ1-2,TRBV6-5,-,-,TGTGCCAGCAGTTACCGGGGCAGAGCTAACTATGGCTACACCTTC,CASSYRGRANYGYTF
TRBJ1-3,TRBV2,-,-,TGTGCCAGCAGTGAGAGGAGCGGACTCCACGGAAACACCATATATTTT,CASSERSGLHGNTIYF
TRBJ1-6,TRBV27,-,TRBD1,TGTGCCAGCAGTTTATCCGGACAGGGAAGTTACCATAATTCACCCCTCCACTTT,CASSLSGQGSYHNSPLHF
TRBJ2-2,TRBV5-4,-,-,TGTGCCAGCAGCGCAGACACCACCGGGGAGCTGTTTTTT,CASSADTTGELFF
TRBJ1-1,TRBV7-9,-,TRBD1,TGTGCCAGCAGCCTGACAGGGATAACTGAAGCTTTCTTT,CASSLTGITEAFF